One and the same sample provided the 15 T cell receptor beta chains below, sequenced in a study of OX40 agonist ivuxolimab in advanced cancers. Profiled with immunoSEQ multiplex PCR; TCRdb holds only in-frame clones, not every one. The data show approximately 12,000 clones, approximately 90% seen once. The source was CD4+ or CD8+ T cells sorted from blood, collected in a trial of the OX40 agonist ivuxolimab. The receptors stem from an adult with an advanced solid tumor such as melanoma, head and neck, liver or kidney cancer.

This clone showed up just once. V gene TRBV7-9 combines with J gene TRBJ1-3; D uncertain. CDR1 and CDR2 from the germline V gene are SEHNR and FQNEAQ (reference sequence). The germline V and J ends were trimmed by 1 base and 2 bases, with 9 bases remaining between them. The CDR3 is 15 amino acids. CDR3 DNA: TGTGCCAGCAGCTTAGACGTCCTCCCTGGAAACACCATATATTTT. Its translation: CASSLDVLPGNTIYF.

V usage is TRBV27 and J usage is TRBJ2-5; the match to TRBD2 covers 8 bases. J lost 5 bases, V lost 5 bases, and 4 bases had no gene match. The CDR3 is 13 residues long. Germline V gene sequence: CDR1 MNHEY, CDR2 SMNVEV (reference sequence). Written as DNA, the CDR3 is TGTGCCAGCAGTACGGGAGGGGGGGAGACCCAGTACTTC. Translation gives CASSTGGGETQYF.

This clone was counted only a few times. The chain couples TRBV6-5 to TRBJ2-7; D possibly corresponds to TRBD2 (7 bases). CDR3 length: 16 residues. Trimming took 0 bases from V and 2 from J, leaving 14 bases between them. Germline lookup yields CDR1 MNHEY and CDR2 SVGAGI. The CDR3 DNA sequence: TGTGCCAGCAGTTACTCGGGGGGGCTTCCTACCTACGAGCAGTACTTC. Protein: CASSYSGGLPTYEQYF.

The V call is TRBV2, the J call TRBJ1-5; no clear D. Germline V gives CDR1 SNHLY, CDR2 FYNNEI. V dropped 2 bases and J dropped 7 bases, with 18 bases sitting between them. The CDR3 is made up of 16 amino acids. The CDR3 is CASSEFLAAAGQPQHF. The CDR3 region has the DNA TGTGCCAGCAGTGAATTTCTGGCTGCGGCTGGGCAGCCCCAGCATTTT. The whole variable domain, remainder taken from reference TRBV2 and TRBJ1-5, is EPEVTQTPSHQVTQMGQEVILRCVPISNHLYFYWYRQILGQKVEFLVSFYNNEISEKSEIFDDQFSVERPDGSNFTLKIRSTKLEDSAMYFCASSEFLAAAGQPQHFGDGTRLSIL.

This clone was counted once. J is TRBJ2-1 and V is TRBV7-8, with a tentative D call TRBD1 (6 bases). The germline V gene encodes CDR1 SGHVS and CDR2 FQNEAQ. The V end lost 3 bases, the J end lost 4 bases, and 7 bases lay between the germline ends. The CDR3 length is 13 residues. The CDR3 reads CASSFGTYNEQFF. As DNA, the CDR3 is TGTGCCAGCAGCTTCGGGACATACAATGAGCAGTTCTTC.

CDR3 nucleotide sequence: TGTGCCAGCAGTTTAACGGGATCTTACACCGGGGAGCTGTTTTTT. This gives the protein CASSLTGSYTGELFF. The chain links TRBV28 to TRBJ2-2; weak D call: TRBD2 (5 bases). This CDR3 comprises 15 residues. CDR1 is MDHEN, CDR2 SYDVKM, per germline. V shed 2 bases and J shed 3 bases, with 10 bases lying between them.

V gene TRBV27 combines with J gene TRBJ2-2; D remains ambiguous. Germline V gives CDR1 MNHEY, CDR2 SMNVEV (reference sequence). V lost 3 bases to trimming and J lost 6 bases, with 8 bases between them. This CDR3 region has 13 residues. The CDR3 is CASSFLQAGELFF. The CDR3, as DNA: TGTGCCAGCAGTTTCTTGCAGGCCGGGGAGCTGTTTTTT.

The J gene is TRBJ2-7, the V gene TRBV28; 9 nucleotides match TRBD1. The trim removed 10 bases at V and 4 bases at J, leaving 5 bases unmatched. This CDR3 has 12 residues. Germline CDR1 and CDR2: MDHEN and SYDVKM. The CDR3 coding sequence is TGTGCCACGGACAGGGGTTCGTACGAGCAGTACTTC. This encodes CATDRGSYEQYF.

The chain is built from TRBV28 and TRBJ2-7; 8 nucleotides match TRBD1. Trimming cost V 3 bases and J 3 bases; bases outside gene matches: 4. Germline V lookup: CDR1 MDHEN, CDR2 SYDVKM. The CDR3 is 14 residues long. The CDR3 DNA reads TGTGCCAGCAGTTTTAGGGACAGGAGCTACGAGCAGTACTTC. Protein sequence: CASSFRDRSYEQYF. Based on the CDR3 plus reference TRBV28 and TRBJ2-7, the full variable domain is DVKVTQSSRYLVKRTGEKVFLECVQDMDHENMFWYRQDPGLGLRLIYFSYDVKMKEKGDIPEGYSVSREKKERFSLILESASTNQTSMYLCASSFRDRSYEQYFGPGTRLTVT.

The chain uses TRBV27 and TRBJ2-7; D may match TRBD1 or TRBD2 (6 bases each). The CDR3 contains 13 residues. Germline CDR1 reads MNHEY; CDR2 reads SMNVEV (reference sequence). V was pared by 5 bases and J by 6 bases, with 14 bases between. CDR3 region: CASSEQQGLEQYF. The CDR3, as DNA: TGTGCCAGCAGTGAACAACAGGGACTCGAGCAGTACTTC.

The chain links TRBV6-5 to TRBJ1-1; D remains ambiguous. In germline, CDR1 is MNHEY, CDR2 SVGAGI. V was trimmed by 2 bases and J by 0 bases, leaving 4 bases between them. This CDR3 is 13 amino acids long. The CDR3 DNA is TGTGCCAGCAGTTACATGCTGAACACTGAAGCTTTCTTT. This codes for CASSYMLNTEAFF.

The V call is TRBV7-2, the J call TRBJ2-7; TRBD2 matches at 11 bases. CDR1 and CDR2 from the germline V gene are SGHTA and FQGNSA. The trim removed 3 bases at V and 2 bases at J, leaving 3 bases unmatched. The CDR3 has 15 amino acids. CDR3 loop: CASSFQTSGAYEQYF. As DNA, the CDR3 is TGTGCCAGCAGCTTTCAGACTAGCGGGGCCTACGAGCAGTACTTC.

This chain joins TRBV18 and TRBJ2-3; D unclear. The V end was cut by 3 bases, the J end by 6 bases, with 10 bases between. Looked up from germline, CDR1 is KGHSH and CDR2 is LQKENI. The CDR3 runs to 13 residues. The CDR3 DNA sequence: TGTGCCAGCTCACCCCTCCCATTGGATACGCAGTATTTT. Protein product: CASSPLPLDTQYF.

This clone was observed once. The J gene is TRBJ2-2, the V gene TRBV4-3, with D tentatively TRBD2 (5 bases). CDR1 is LGHNA and CDR2 is YSLEER in the germline V gene. The CDR3 spans 16 residues. Trimming shortened V by 1 base and J by 3 bases, and 12 bases separated the two germline ends. DNA of the CDR3: TGCGCCAGCAGCCAAGTATTCGGACTTGACACCGGGGAGCTGTTTTTT. Residues: CASSQVFGLDTGELFF.

The V and J genes are TRBV6-4 and TRBJ2-2; D may be TRBD1 or TRBD2 (5 bases each). Per germline, CDR1 MRHNA and CDR2 SNTAGT. The CDR3 has 14 amino acids. The V end was cut by 10 bases, the J end by 6 bases, with 18 bases between. The CDR3 DNA reads as TGTGCCACCAAGAGAGGGGCAGAGGCCGGGGAGCTGTTTTTT. Protein product: CATKRGAEAGELFF.